The 11 T cell receptor beta chains presented below share a single source sample, sequenced in a study of T cell responses to AZD1222 COVID-19 vaccine. Libraries were prepared by immunoSEQ multiplex PCR; TCRdb keeps only in-frame clonotypes and omits some of them. The sample has around 110,000 clones; 90% are singletons. The specimen was peripheral blood, collected 28 days after the second AZD1222 dose. The receptors derive from an adult who received the AZD1222 COVID-19 vaccine.

The chain carries TRBV9 and TRBJ1-3; D is ambiguous. CDR1 is SGDLS and CDR2 is YYNGEE in the germline V gene. V dropped 3 bases and J dropped 2 bases, with 6 bases sitting between them. The CDR3 covers 13 residues. In nucleotides, the CDR3 is TGTGCCAGCAGCGGTAGGGCTGGAAACACCATATATTTT. This sequence encodes CASSGRAGNTIYF.

V gene TRBV5-5 combines with J gene TRBJ2-2, with D unresolved. CDR1 is SGHKS and CDR2 is YYEKEE in the germline V gene (reference sequence). Trimming took 0 bases from V and 5 from J, leaving 5 bases between them. This CDR3 has 13 amino acids. DNA for the CDR3: TGTGCCAGCAGCTTGGCGGTAACCGGGGAGCTGTTTTTT. Its translation is CASSLAVTGELFF.

This clone is a singleton in its sample. V usage is TRBV24-1 and J usage is TRBJ2-7; 10 nucleotides align to TRBD1. The trim removed 4 bases at V and 6 bases at J, leaving 11 bases unmatched. Germline V gives CDR1 KGHDR, CDR2 SFDVKD. The CDR3 length is 16 residues. The CDR3 DNA sequence: TGTGCCACCAGTGACTCCCGGGGACAGGGGAACGGCGAGCAGTACTTC. It specifies CATSDSRGQGNGEQYF.

In regard to this clone: A junction end diverges from the germline sequence, so it may reflect a read error. The chain employs TRBV30 and TRBJ1-6, with D possibly being TRBD1 (5 bases). CDR3 length: 13 amino acids. Germline CDR1 GTSNPN, CDR2 SVGIG (reference sequence). CDR3 DNA sequence: TGTGCCTGGAGGGACACCTCCCCGGGACCCTCTAACTTT. As protein: CAWRDTSPGPSNF.

The rearrangement links TRBV21-1 to TRBJ2-1; the D call of TRBD2 is as the table states it, not checked on the DNA. TRBV21-1 is a known pseudogene. This CDR3 is 14 amino acids long. CDR3 protein: CASSRLSFDNEQFF. CDR3 coding DNA: TGTGCCAGCAGCAGACTTTCGTTCGACAATGAGCAGTTCTTC.

This chain joins TRBV5-4 and TRBJ2-7, with TRBD2 as a possible D gene (5 bases). CDR1 and CDR2 (germline): SGHNT, YYREEE (reference sequence). This CDR3 region has 13 residues. V lost 4 bases to trimming and J lost 2 bases, with 10 bases between them. As DNA, the CDR3 is TGTGCCAGCAGCCCAATGGGAGCCTACGAGCAGTACTTC. Its translation is CASSPMGAYEQYF.

The chain is built from TRBV5-1 and TRBJ2-7; D perhaps matches TRBD1 (6 bases). The germline V gene has CDR1 SGHRS and CDR2 YFSETQ. The V and J ends lost 7 bases and 3 bases respectively, with 23 bases between them. CDR3 length equals 16 residues. The CDR3 DNA follows: TGCGCCAGCCTAAAAACCGCAGGGGCCCCCAACTACGAGCAGTACTTC. Its translation is CASLKTAGAPNYEQYF.

The chain recombines TRBV25-1 with TRBJ2-1; TRBD1 aligns across 8 bases. Germline lookup yields CDR1 MGHDK and CDR2 SYGVNS. The CDR3 covers 16 residues. V shed 1 base and J 6 bases; nucleotides not matched to a gene: 8. In nucleotides, the CDR3 is TGTGCCAGCAGTGAATGGCACTCGGGACAGGCCAATGAGCAGTTCTTC. This codes for CASSEWHSGQANEQFF.

The V gene is TRBV6-4, the J gene TRBJ2-2; D is undetermined. The CDR3 covers 15 residues. V was pared by 0 bases and J by 0 bases, with 5 bases between. Germline CDR1 reads MRHNA; CDR2 reads SNTAGT. In DNA form, the CDR3 reads TGTGCCAGCAGTGACTCGAATGCGAACACCGGGGAGCTGTTTTTT. It is translated as CASSDSNANTGELFF.

This clone was counted only a few times. V gene TRBV5-1 combines with J gene TRBJ2-5, with a weak D call TRBD1 (5 bases). V was cut by 3 bases and J by 0 bases, with 12 bases left in between. The CDR3 sequence is 15 residues long. CDR1 SGHRS and CDR2 YFSETQ come from the germline V gene. CDR3 coding DNA: TGCGCCAGCAGCTCCATGGACACCTACCAAGAGACCCAGTACTTC. Its translation is CASSSMDTYQETQYF.

J is TRBJ2-7 and V is TRBV3-1 (or the pseudogene TRBV3-2); 9 bases align to TRBD1. The CDR3 length is 19 residues. Germline values: CDR1 LGHDT, CDR2 YNNKEL (reference sequence). V lost 4 bases to trimming and J lost 3 bases; unmatched junction nucleotides: 19. The CDR3 nucleotides are TGTGCCAGCAGCCCCGTGAGGGACAGGGTTATCCCGTCGTACTACGAGCAGTACTTC. Translating gives CASSPVRDRVIPSYYEQYF.